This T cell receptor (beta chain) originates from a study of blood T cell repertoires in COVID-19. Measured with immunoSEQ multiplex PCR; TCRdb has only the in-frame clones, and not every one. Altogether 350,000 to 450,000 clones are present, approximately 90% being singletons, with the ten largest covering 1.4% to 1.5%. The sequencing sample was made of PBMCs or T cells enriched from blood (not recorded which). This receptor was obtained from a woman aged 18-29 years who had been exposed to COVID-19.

This chain's CDR3 is CASSAPLGGAGDTEAFF. In nucleotides, the CDR3 is TGTGCCAGCAGCGCCCCGTTAGGGGGGGCTGGGGACACTGAAGCTTTCTTT. V is TRBV9 and J is TRBJ1-1, with D perhaps matching TRBD1 (6 bases). Germline-derived CDR1 and CDR2 are SGDLS and YYNGEE. The CDR3 totals 17 residues. The germline V and J ends were trimmed by 3 bases and 3 bases, with 21 bases remaining between them.